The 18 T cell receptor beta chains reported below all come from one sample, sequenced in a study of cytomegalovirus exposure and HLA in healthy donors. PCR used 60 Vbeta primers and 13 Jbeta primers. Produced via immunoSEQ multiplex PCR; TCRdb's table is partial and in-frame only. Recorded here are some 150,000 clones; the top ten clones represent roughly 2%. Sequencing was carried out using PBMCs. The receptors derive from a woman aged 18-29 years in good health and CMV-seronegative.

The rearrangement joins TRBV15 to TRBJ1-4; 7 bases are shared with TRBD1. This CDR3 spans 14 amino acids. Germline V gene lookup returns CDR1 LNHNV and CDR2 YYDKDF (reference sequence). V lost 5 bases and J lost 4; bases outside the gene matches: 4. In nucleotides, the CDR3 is TGTGCCACCAGCCCGAGACAGGGTAATGAAAAACTGTTTTTT. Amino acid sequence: CATSPRQGNEKLFF.

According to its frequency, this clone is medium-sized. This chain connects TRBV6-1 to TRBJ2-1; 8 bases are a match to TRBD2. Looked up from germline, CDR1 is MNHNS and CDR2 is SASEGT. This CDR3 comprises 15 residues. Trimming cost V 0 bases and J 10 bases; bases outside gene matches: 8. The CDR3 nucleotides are TGTGCCAGCAGTGAAGCGCTGGACGGGGGGGTGGAGCAGTTCTTC. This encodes CASSEALDGGVEQFF.

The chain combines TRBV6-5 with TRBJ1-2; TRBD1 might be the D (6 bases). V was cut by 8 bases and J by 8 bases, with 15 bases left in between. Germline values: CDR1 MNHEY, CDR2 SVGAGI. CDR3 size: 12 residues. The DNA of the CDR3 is TGTGCCAGCGGTCGGAAGAGGGGGGGCTACACCTTC. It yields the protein CASGRKRGGYTF.

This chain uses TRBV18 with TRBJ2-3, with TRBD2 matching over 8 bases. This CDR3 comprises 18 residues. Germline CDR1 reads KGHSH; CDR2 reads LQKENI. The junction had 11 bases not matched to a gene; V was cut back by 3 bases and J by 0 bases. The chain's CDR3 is CASSPTAGGYTSTDTQYF. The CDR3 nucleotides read TGTGCCAGCTCACCGACTGCGGGAGGATATACTAGCACAGATACGCAGTATTTT.

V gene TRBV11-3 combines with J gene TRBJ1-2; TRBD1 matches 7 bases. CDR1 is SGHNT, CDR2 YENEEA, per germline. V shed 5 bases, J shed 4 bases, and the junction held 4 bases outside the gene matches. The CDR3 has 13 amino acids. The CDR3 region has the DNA TGTGCCAGCAGCGAACAGGGGCTCTATGGCTACACCTTC. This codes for CASSEQGLYGYTF.

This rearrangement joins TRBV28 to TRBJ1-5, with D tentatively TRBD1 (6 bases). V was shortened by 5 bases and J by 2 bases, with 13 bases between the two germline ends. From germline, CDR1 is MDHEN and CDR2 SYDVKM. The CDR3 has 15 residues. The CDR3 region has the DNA TGTGCCAGCAGTCGCCAAGGGGGTGGCAATCAGCCCCAGCATTTT. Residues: CASSRQGGGNQPQHF.

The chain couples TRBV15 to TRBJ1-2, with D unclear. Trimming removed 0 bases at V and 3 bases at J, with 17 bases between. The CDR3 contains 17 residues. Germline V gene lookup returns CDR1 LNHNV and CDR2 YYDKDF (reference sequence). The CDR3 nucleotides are TGTGCCACCAGCAGAGATATCCCGGGGAGATGGTACTATGGCTACACCTTC. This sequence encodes CATSRDIPGRWYYGYTF. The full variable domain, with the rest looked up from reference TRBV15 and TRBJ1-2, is DAMVIQNPRYQVTQFGKPVTLSCSQTLNHNVMYWYQQKSSQAPKLLFHYYDKDFNNEADTPDNFQSRRPNTSFCFLDIRSPGLGDTAMYLCATSRDIPGRWYYGYTFGSGTRLTVV.

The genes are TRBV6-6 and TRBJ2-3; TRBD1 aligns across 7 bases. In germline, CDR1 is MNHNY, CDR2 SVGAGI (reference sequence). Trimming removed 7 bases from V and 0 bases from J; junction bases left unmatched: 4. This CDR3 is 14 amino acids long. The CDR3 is CASMRGLSTDTQYF. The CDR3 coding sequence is TGTGCCAGCATGAGGGGGCTTAGCACAGATACGCAGTATTTT.

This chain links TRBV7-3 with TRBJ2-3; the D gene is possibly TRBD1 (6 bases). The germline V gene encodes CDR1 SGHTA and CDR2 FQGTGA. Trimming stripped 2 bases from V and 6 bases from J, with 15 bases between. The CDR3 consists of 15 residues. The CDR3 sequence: CASSLLGAQGDTQYF. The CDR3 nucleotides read TGTGCCAGCAGCTTACTGGGGGCGCAGGGGGATACGCAGTATTTT.

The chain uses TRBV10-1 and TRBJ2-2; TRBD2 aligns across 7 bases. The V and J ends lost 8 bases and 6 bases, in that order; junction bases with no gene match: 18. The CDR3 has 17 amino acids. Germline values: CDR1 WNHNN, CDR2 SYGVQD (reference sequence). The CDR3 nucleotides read TGCGCCAGCGGAATCGGGACTGGGGGGGGGTGGGCCGGGGAGCTGTTTTTT. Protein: CASGIGTGGGWAGELFF.

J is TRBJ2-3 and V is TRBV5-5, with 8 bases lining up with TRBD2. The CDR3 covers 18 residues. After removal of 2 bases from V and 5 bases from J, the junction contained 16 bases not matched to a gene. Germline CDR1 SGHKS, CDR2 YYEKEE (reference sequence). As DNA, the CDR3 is TGTGCCAGCAGCTTCCCCGCCCGGGGGGGCGGGAGTTTAGATACGCAGTATTTT. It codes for CASSFPARGGGSLDTQYF. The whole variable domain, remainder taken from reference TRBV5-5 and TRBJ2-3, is DAGVTQSPTHLIKTRGQQVTLRCSPISGHKSVSWYQQVLGQGPQFIFQYYEKEERGRGNFPDRFSARQFPNYSSELNVNALLLGDSALYLCASSFPARGGGSLDTQYFGPGTRLTVL.

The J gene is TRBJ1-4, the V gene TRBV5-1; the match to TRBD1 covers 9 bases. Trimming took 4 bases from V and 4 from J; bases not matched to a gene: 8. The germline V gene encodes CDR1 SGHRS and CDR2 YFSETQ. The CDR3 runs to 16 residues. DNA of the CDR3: TGCGCCAGCAGCGAGGGGACAGGGAAGATTAATGAAAAACTGTTTTTT. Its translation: CASSEGTGKINEKLFF. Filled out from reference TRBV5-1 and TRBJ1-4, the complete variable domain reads KAGVTQTPRYLIKTRGQQVTLSCSPISGHRSVSWYQQTPGQGLQFLFEYFSETQRNKGNFPGRFSGRQFSNSRSEMNVSTLELGDSALYLCASSEGTGKINEKLFFGSGTQLSVL.

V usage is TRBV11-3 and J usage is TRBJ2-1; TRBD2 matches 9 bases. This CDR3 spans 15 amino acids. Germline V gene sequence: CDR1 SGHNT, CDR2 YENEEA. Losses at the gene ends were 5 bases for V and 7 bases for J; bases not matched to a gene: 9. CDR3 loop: CASSPPGLAFNEQFF. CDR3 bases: TGTGCCAGCAGCCCCCCAGGACTAGCGTTTAATGAGCAGTTCTTC.

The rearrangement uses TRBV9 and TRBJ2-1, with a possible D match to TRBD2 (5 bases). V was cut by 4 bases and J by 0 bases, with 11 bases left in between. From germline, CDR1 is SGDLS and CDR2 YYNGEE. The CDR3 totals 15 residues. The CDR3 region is CASSQRSSSYNEQFF. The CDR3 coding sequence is TGTGCCAGCAGCCAGCGGTCGAGCTCCTACAATGAGCAGTTCTTC.

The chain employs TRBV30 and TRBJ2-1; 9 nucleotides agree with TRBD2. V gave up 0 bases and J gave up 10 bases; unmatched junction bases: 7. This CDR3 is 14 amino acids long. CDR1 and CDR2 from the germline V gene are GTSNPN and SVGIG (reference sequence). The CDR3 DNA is TGTGCCTGGAGTGTATTTCTAGCGGGATACGAGCAGTTCTTC. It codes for CAWSVFLAGYEQFF.

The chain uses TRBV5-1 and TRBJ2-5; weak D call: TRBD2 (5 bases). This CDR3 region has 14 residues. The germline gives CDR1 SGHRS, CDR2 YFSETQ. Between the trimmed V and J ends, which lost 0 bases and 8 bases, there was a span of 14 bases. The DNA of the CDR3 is TGCGCCAGCAGCTTGGATCTAGCAGTGGTAACCCAGTACTTC. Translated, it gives CASSLDLAVVTQYF.

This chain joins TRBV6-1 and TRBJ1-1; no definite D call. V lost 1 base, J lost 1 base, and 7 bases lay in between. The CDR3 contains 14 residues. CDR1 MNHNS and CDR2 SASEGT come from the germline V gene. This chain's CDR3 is CASSEGPGNTEAFF. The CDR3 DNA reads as TGTGCCAGCAGTGAAGGTCCAGGGAACACTGAAGCTTTCTTT.

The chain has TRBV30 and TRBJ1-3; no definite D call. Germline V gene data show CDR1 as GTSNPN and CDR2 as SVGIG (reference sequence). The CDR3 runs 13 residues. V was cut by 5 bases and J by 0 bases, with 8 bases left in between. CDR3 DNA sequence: TGTGCCTGGCACTACTTCTCTGGAAACACCATATATTTT. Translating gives CAWHYFSGNTIYF.